The 11 T cell receptor beta chains below were found in one sample sequenced in a study of CD4 T cells in relation to SARS-CoV-2 and coronaviruses (dated by TCRdb to the early 2020s). Their antigen targets remain unknown. Libraries came from the immunoSEQ multiplex PCR assay. Held by TCRdb, this immuneACCESS table contains in-frame sequences only and omits some clones. Under half of the omission traces to an unresolved V gene where checked; the cause of the rest is unknown. This sample lists about 31,000 clones; around three quarters were detected once. The ten most abundant clones make up nearly 3.5% of the sample. The specimen sequenced was memory CD4+ T cells from PBMCs, cultured in vitro. The cell subset or site label, as the study defines it: memory (non-naive) CD4+ T cells. Source of these receptors: an adult with COVID-19.

The rearrangement joins TRBV28 to TRBJ2-7, with D possibly being TRBD1 (6 bases). Germline-derived CDR1 and CDR2 are MDHEN and SYDVKM. V was trimmed by 6 bases and J by 5 bases, leaving 17 bases between them. This CDR3 comprises 14 residues. CDR3 loop: CASSPLGAPHEQYF. DNA for the CDR3: TGTGCCAGCAGCCCTCTGGGGGCTCCCCACGAGCAGTACTTC.

The V call is TRBV9, the J call TRBJ2-3; TRBD1 matches 7 bases. Germline CDR1 SGDLS, CDR2 YYNGEE. The V gene end was trimmed by 3 bases and the J gene end by 5 bases; junction bases not matched to a gene: 15. The CDR3 contains 17 residues. As DNA, the CDR3 is TGTGCCAGCAGCGCCGAGGTAGGGGGCTTGGGTGGAGATACGCAGTATTTT. It yields the protein CASSAEVGGLGGDTQYF.

This chain uses TRBV6-6 with TRBJ1-2; unclear D gene. The CDR3 spans 16 residues. The V gene lost 5 bases and the J gene lost 1 base, with 17 bases spanning the gap. The germline V gene encodes CDR1 MNHNY and CDR2 SVGAGI (reference sequence). The CDR3 coding sequence is TGTGCCAGCAGTCCGCGATTGGGGAACTATAACTATGGCTACACCTTC. As protein: CASSPRLGNYNYGYTF.

The chain recombines TRBV5-1 with TRBJ2-1; 13 nucleotides agree with TRBD2. Trimming took 3 bases from V and 6 from J; bases not matched to a gene: 3. The CDR3 has 15 amino acids. Germline-derived CDR1 and CDR2 are SGHRS and YFSETQ. Here the CDR3 DNA reads TGCGCCAGCAGCTCGACTAGCGGGAGGCTCAATGAGCAGTTCTTC. As protein: CASSSTSGRLNEQFF.

This chain uses TRBV5-4 with TRBJ2-2; perhaps D is TRBD1 or TRBD2 (6 bases each). The V end lost 4 bases, the J end lost 5 bases, and 9 bases lay between the germline ends. There are 13 residues in the CDR3. Germline-derived CDR1 and CDR2 are SGHNT and YYREEE (reference sequence). CDR3 protein: CASSGGGTGELFF. CDR3 sequence (DNA): TGTGCCAGCAGCGGAGGGGGGACCGGGGAGCTGTTTTTT.

V is TRBV6-4 and J is TRBJ2-3, with 8 bases that match TRBD1. The germline gives CDR1 MRHNA, CDR2 SNTAGT. The CDR3 is 15 residues long. V was pared by 6 bases and J by 3 bases, with 8 bases of the junction left unmatched. The CDR3 loop is CASSAAQGATDTQYF. Written as DNA, the CDR3 is TGTGCCAGCAGCGCCGCGCAGGGGGCAACAGATACGCAGTATTTT.

This clone was counted a single time. The chain employs TRBV3-1 (or the pseudogene TRBV3-2) and TRBJ1-2, with D possibly TRBD1 on 5 matching bases. Germline V gene lookup returns CDR1 LGHDT and CDR2 YNNKEL (reference sequence). CDR3 length: 17 amino acids. Trimming shortened V by 1 base and J by 0 bases, and 15 bases separated the two germline ends. The CDR3 here is CASSQGLTGVANYGYTF. In DNA form, the CDR3 reads TGTGCCAGCAGCCAAGGCCTGACGGGGGTAGCTAACTATGGCTACACCTTC.

The chain joins TRBV7-9 to TRBJ2-7, with D unclear. V lost 3 bases to trimming and J lost 3 bases, with 3 bases between them. The CDR3 sequence is 11 residues long. Germline loops: CDR1 SEHNR, CDR2 FQNEAQ (reference sequence). The CDR3 nucleotides are TGTGCCAGCAGCTTCGACTACGAGCAGTACTTC. Amino acids: CASSFDYEQYF.

This clone appeared a few times. The chain recombines TRBV7-2 with TRBJ2-1; TRBD2 aligns across 7 bases. CDR1 and CDR2 from the germline V gene are SGHTA and FQGNSA. The ends lost 5 bases at V and 10 bases at J; junction bases unmatched: 14. There are 15 residues in the CDR3. CDR3 sequence reads: CASSPSAGRLREQFF. CDR3 in DNA: TGTGCCAGCAGCCCGTCGGCCGGGAGGCTTAGAGAGCAGTTCTTC.

Worth noting for this clone: The same CDR3 also results from other DNA sequences found in this sample. This chain connects TRBV2 to TRBJ2-3; 10 nucleotides align to TRBD1. The V segment lost 4 bases and the J segment 3 bases; nucleotides outside the gene matches: 4. Germline loops: CDR1 SNHLY, CDR2 FYNNEI. This CDR3 is built from 15 residues. The DNA for the CDR3 is TGTGCCAGCAGTGCCCGGGGACAGGGGACAGATACGCAGTATTTT. This sequence encodes CASSARGQGTDTQYF.

The chain combines TRBV9 with TRBJ2-3; D remains ambiguous. V lost 4 bases and J 2 bases, leaving 17 bases between the germline ends. The CDR3 totals 16 residues. CDR1 and CDR2 from the germline V gene are SGDLS and YYNGEE. The CDR3 reads CASSSRSSFPTDTQYF. The CDR3 region has the DNA TGTGCCAGCAGCTCCCGGTCCTCCTTCCCCACAGATACGCAGTATTTT.